This TCR beta chain was found in a study of blood T cell repertoires in COVID-19. Study at large: Samples representing acute and convalescent COVID-19 were sourced from the United States, Italy and Spain.

Germline assignment: CDR1 SEHNR and CDR2 FQNEAQ (reference sequence). The CDR3 length is 15 residues. Trimming cost V 5 bases and J 0 bases, with 11 bases left between them. Repertoires were generated with immunoSEQ multiplex PCR, while TCRdb's copy carries only in-frame clones and drops some. The repertoire holds roughly 330,000 clones, with about 86% as singletons. This sequence joins TRBV7-9 and TRBJ2-1; D unresolved. The sample consisted of peripheral blood. The sequence was collected from a woman aged 50 to 60 with acute or convalescent COVID-19. CDR3 amino acids: CASSTNYRSYNEQFF. The CDR3 nucleotides are TGTGCCAGCAGCACAAACTACCGCTCCTACAATGAGCAGTTCTTC.